Reported below is one T cell receptor beta chain. Its cognate antigen is unknown. The CDR3 totals 14 residues. Trimming stripped 5 bases from V and 0 bases from J, with 7 bases between. The germline V gene encodes CDR1 SGHTA and CDR2 FQGNSA. The record originates from a study of cytotoxic CD8 clonotypes in ibrutinib-treated CLL. General study findings and limits: At ibrutinib response, clonality increased, and at progression it declined back toward baseline.

Using immunoSEQ multiplex PCR, the repertoire was profiled, and TCRdb retains in-frame clones only, with some absent. The sample yields under 150,000 clones, 80% to 95% seen once. This TCR derives from a human donor with chronic lymphocytic leukemia. This rearrangement joins TRBV7-2 to TRBJ1-4; D gene unclear. The material was PBMCs, obtained after 12 months of ibrutinib treatment. The chain's CDR3 is CASSQRATNEKLFF. The CDR3 DNA reads as TGTGCCAGCAGCCAGAGGGCAACTAATGAAAAACTGTTTTTT.